This T cell receptor beta chain is from a study of T cell repertoires in aging, cancer and after chemotherapy. Study summary: The full dataset contained about 10 million TCR reads. Study results and caveats: Loss of evenness, beyond lost richness, contributed to age-related TCR diversity decline in cancer patients. Age-matched healthy donors had significantly more diverse, less clonal blood TCR repertoires than untreated cancer patients. Rebound thymic output was suggested by rising median generation probability during chemotherapy in each cancer cohort.

TRB rearrangements spanning V, D and J were amplified using mixed TRB-A/B primers. TCRdb processed the multiplex PCR reads anew with MiXCR; each CDR3 protein has one entry. The sample yields 10,000 to 15,000 distinct CDR3 sequences, around 29% seen once. Amplification of TCR beta used genomic DNA extracted from peripheral blood. J lost 1 base, V lost 6 bases, and 5 bases had no gene match. Germline CDR1 LNHDA, CDR2 SQIVND (reference sequence). The CDR3 length is 16 residues. This clonotype was seen a few times. What it binds is unknown. This clonotype was obtained from a human donor in good health. The donor label of this sample is uncertain. Source material: blood. This chain joins TRBV19 and TRBJ2-2; 10 bases map to TRBD2. The CDR3 DNA follows: TGTGCCAGTAGGATTAGCGGGGGGCGGAACACCGGGGAGCTGTTTTTT. Its protein is CASRISGGRNTGELFF.